This entry lists 16 T cell receptor beta chains sequenced from one sample in a study of tissue T cells after allogeneic stem cell transplantation. Sequencing used immunoSEQ multiplex PCR; TCRdb keeps in-frame clones, though not all of them. Of roughly 7,800 clones listed, 30% to 35% are singletons. The time point was: mouse harvest day 14 after allogeneic transplant. Mouse grafts combined 10^7 T-cell-depleted bone marrow cells with 10^6 splenic CD5+ T cells. The source material was skin. The origin of the receptors is a female BALB/c mouse given C57BL/6 T cells with graft-versus-host disease after an allogeneic hematopoietic cell transplant.

This clone was observed once. Each gene name is a mouse one. The CDR3 end lies 1 residue beyond the end of the read and is filled in from the germline J gene. This chain joins TRBV26 and TRBJ1-4, with D maybe TRBD1 (5 bases). Trimming pared 2 bases from V and 1 base from J, leaving 8 bases between. The CDR3 length is 15 residues. Germline V gene data show CDR1 as KGHPV and CDR2 as FQNQEV (reference sequence). CDR3 DNA, as far as it was read: TGTGCCAGCAGTCTGCGACAGAATTCCAACGAAAGATTATTT. It specifies CASSLRQNSNERLF. The full CDR3 protein reads CASSLRQNSNERLFF.

As regards this clone: Gene names denote mouse genes. The read finishes 1 residue shy of the CDR3 end, and the germline J gene is used to complete it. The chain is built from TRBV2 and TRBJ2-1; D unresolved. V was shortened by 0 bases and J by 3 bases, with 6 bases between the two germline ends. CDR1 and CDR2 (germline): LGHNA, YSYQKL. The CDR3 is made up of 14 amino acids. CDR3 DNA (partial): TGTGCCAGCAGCCAAGATCAGGTCTATGCTGAGCAGTTC. Translated, it gives CASSQDQVYAEQF. The full CDR3 sequence reads CASSQDQVYAEQFF.

Details on this clone: The germline and genes are mouse ones. The sequenced CDR3 bases are TGTGCCAGCAGTTTCTCACAGGCAAACACCGGGCAGCTCTAC. Residues: CASSFSQANTGQLY. The full CDR3 is CASSFSQANTGQLYF. The J gene is TRBJ2-2, the V gene TRBV14; tentatively, D is TRBD1 (5 bases). Sequencing ends 1 residue short of the CDR3 end; the germline J gene provides the rest. The V end lost 0 bases, the J end lost 0 bases, and 6 bases lay between the germline ends. This CDR3 has 15 amino acids. CDR1 is SGHDT and CDR2 is FRDEAV in the germline V gene. Full variable domain (missing parts from reference TRBV14 and TRBJ2-2): EAGVTQSPRYAVLQEGQAVSFWCDPISGHDTLYWYQQPRDQGPQLLVYFRDEAVIDNSQLPSDRFSAVRPKGTNSTLKIQSAKQGDTATYLCASSFSQANTGQLYFGEGSKLTVL.

The sample holds a few counts of this clone. Genes here carry mouse names. CDR3: CASSQGSNERLFF. The CDR3 bases that were read are TGTGCCAGCAGCCAGGGATCCAACGAAAGATTATTT. V and J are TRBV5 and TRBJ1-4, with no clear D. The read gets to within 1 residue of the CDR3 end, and the germline J gene fills in the rest. Germline V gene sequence: CDR1 LGHNA, CDR2 YNLKQL (reference sequence). Trimming removed 3 bases from V and 2 bases from J, with 4 bases in between. This CDR3 contains 13 residues.

This clone qualifies as medium-sized. The genes are named according to mouse. The CDR3 loop is CASSSTGYEQYF. The sequenced CDR3 bases are TGTGCAAGCAGCTCGACAGGGTATGAACAGTAC. The chain carries TRBV16 and TRBJ2-7; 7 bases map to TRBD1. The read stops 1 residue short of the end of the CDR3; the missing end is completed from the germline J gene. V trimming: 4 bases; J trimming: 4 bases; junction bases outside the gene matches: 1. Germline-derived CDR1 and CDR2 are SGHSA and FRNQAP. CDR3 length: 12 residues.

This clone was counted only a few times. These gene names are mouse names. CDR3 in amino acids: CSSSQRDRGHERLFF. The CDR3 DNA, read in part, is TGCTCCAGCAGTCAAAGGGACAGGGGTCACGAAAGATTATTT. The chain uses TRBV23 and TRBJ1-4; TRBD1 reflects the table's D call only, with no check against the DNA. The read terminates 1 residue before the CDR3 end, so the remaining end is supplied by the germline J gene. Germline V gene data show CDR1 as KGHTA and CDR2 as FQNQQP. The CDR3 has 15 amino acids.

This clone was detected only a few times. Gene names are mouse gene names. The part of the CDR3 DNA that was read is TGCTCCAGCAGTCATACAACAAACTCCGACTACACC. Amino acids: CSSSHTTNSDYT. The whole CDR3 protein reads CSSSHTTNSDYTF. The V gene is TRBV23, the J gene TRBJ1-2; TRBD1, the table's D call, lacks a check against the DNA. The read ends 1 residue early relative to the CDR3; the germline J gene fills the gap. Germline V gene sequence: CDR1 KGHTA, CDR2 FQNQQP. The CDR3 runs 13 residues.

With regard to this clone: Gene names follow the mouse nomenclature. From the germline J gene comes the end of the CDR3, since the read stops 1 residue before it. The chain links TRBV26 to TRBJ2-7; D unresolved. The V end was cut by 4 bases, the J end by 4 bases, with 5 bases between. CDR1 is KGHPV and CDR2 is FQNQEV in the germline V gene (reference sequence). The CDR3 has 11 residues. CDR3 DNA (partial): TGTGCCAGCAGTCCCATGTATGAACAGTAC. Its translation: CASSPMYEQY. The whole CDR3 is CASSPMYEQYF.

By share, this clone ranks as medium-sized. The gene symbols are mouse symbols. The CDR3 end lies 1 residue beyond the end of the read and is filled in from the germline J gene. The chain joins TRBV1 to TRBJ1-5; no definite D call. Germline V gene sequence: CDR1 NSQYPW, CDR2 LRSPGD (reference sequence). Trimming pared 0 bases from V and 5 bases from J, leaving 5 bases between. There are 13 residues in the CDR3. CDR3 residues: CTCSADPDQAPLF. Incomplete CDR3 DNA: TGCACCTGCAGTGCAGATCCAGACCAGGCTCCGCTT.

The sample holds a few counts of this clone. Mouse names are used for the genes. The CDR3 is cut off 1 residue early in the read; its end comes from the germline J gene. V usage is TRBV26 and J usage is TRBJ2-3; the D is unclear. The V gene lost 2 bases and the J gene lost 2 bases, with 5 bases spanning the gap. Germline loops: CDR1 KGHPV, CDR2 FQNQEV (reference sequence). The CDR3 runs to 13 residues. CDR3 DNA, as far as it was read: TGTGCCAGCAGTCTGCGGGTTGCAGAAACGCTGTAT. Amino acid sequence: CASSLRVAETLY. In full, the CDR3 reads CASSLRVAETLYF.

A remark on this clone: Genes and germline come from the mouse. The read terminates 1 residue before the CDR3 end, so the remaining end is supplied by the germline J gene. This chain joins TRBV26 and TRBJ2-3; D might be TRBD1 (5 bases). V was cut by 6 bases and J by 6 bases, with 7 bases left in between. The CDR3 length is 11 residues. CDR1 is KGHPV, CDR2 FQNQEV, per germline (reference sequence). The CDR3 bases that were read are TGTGCCAGCAGCCCAGGGGAAACGCTGTAT. This translates into CASSPGETLY. The full-length CDR3 reads as CASSPGETLYF.

There are a few counts of this clone. Mouse gene names and germline throughout. The missing CDR3 end, 1 residue past where the read stops, is filled in from the germline J gene. V and J are TRBV3 and TRBJ1-4; 10 nucleotides match TRBD1. V lost 5 bases and J lost 5; bases outside the gene matches: 5. Germline V gene lookup returns CDR1 SNHLY and CDR2 FYNGKV (reference sequence). The CDR3 has 15 amino acids. The CDR3 loop reads CASSPPGQGNERLFF. The covered CDR3 bases are TGTGCCAGCAGCCCTCCGGGACAGGGGAACGAAAGATTATTT.

Remarks on this clone: The gene names here belong to mouse. The read terminates 1 residue before the CDR3 end, so the remaining end is supplied by the germline J gene. The chain joins TRBV26 to TRBJ2-3; 8 nucleotides line up with TRBD2. With V trimmed by 2 bases and J by 0 bases, 4 bases remained unmatched. The CDR3 covers 16 residues. CDR1 KGHPV and CDR2 FQNQEV come from the germline V gene (reference sequence). CDR3 protein: CASSLAGGSSAETLYF. The sequenced part of the CDR3 DNA is TGTGCCAGCAGTCTGGCTGGGGGGTCTAGTGCAGAAACGCTGTAT.

This clone was seen more than once but under ten times. Gene names refer to mouse genes. CDR3 bases read: TGTGCCAGCAGCCCACGACTGGGATCAGAAACGCTGTAT. It is translated as CASSPRLGSETLY. In full, the CDR3 is CASSPRLGSETLYF. The chain employs TRBV3 and TRBJ2-3, with 7 nucleotides matching TRBD2. The read ends 1 residue shy of where the CDR3 ends; the end is completed using the germline J gene. The CDR3 length is 14 residues. Per the germline V gene, CDR1 is SNHLY and CDR2 is FYNGKV (reference sequence). V shed 5 bases, J shed 4 bases, and the junction held 6 bases outside the gene matches.

This clone has more than one count but fewer than ten. Germline and genes here are mouse. The read terminates 1 residue before the CDR3 end, so the remaining end is supplied by the germline J gene. The chain joins TRBV26 to TRBJ1-3, with D perhaps TRBD1 (5 bases). Germline-derived CDR1 and CDR2 are KGHPV and FQNQEV (reference sequence). The V end was cut by 0 bases, the J end by 0 bases, with 6 bases between. This CDR3 is built from 15 residues. The CDR3 loop is CASSLSTDSGNTLYF. The sequenced part of the CDR3 DNA is TGTGCCAGCAGTCTGTCGACAGATTCTGGAAATACGCTCTAT.

This clone was recorded a few times. Gene labels here are mouse ones. The sequenced fragment ends 1 residue before the CDR3 boundary, so the rest is inferred from the germline J gene. V gene TRBV13-2 combines with J gene TRBJ2-7; D is unclear. The CDR3 is made up of 13 amino acids. Germline-derived CDR1 and CDR2 are NNHNN and SYGAGS (reference sequence). Trimming took off 2 bases at V and 2 bases at J, with 8 bases between the two ends. CDR3 loop: CASGEPLPYEQYF. The part of the CDR3 DNA that was read is TGTGCCAGCGGTGAGCCTCTGCCCTATGAACAGTAC.